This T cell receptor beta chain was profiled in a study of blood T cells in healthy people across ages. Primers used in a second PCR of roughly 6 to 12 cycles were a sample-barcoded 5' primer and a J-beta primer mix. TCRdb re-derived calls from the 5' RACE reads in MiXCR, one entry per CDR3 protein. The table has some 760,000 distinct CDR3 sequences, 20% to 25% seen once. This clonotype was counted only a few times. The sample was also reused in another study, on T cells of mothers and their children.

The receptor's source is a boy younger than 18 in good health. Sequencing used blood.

The CDR3 DNA reads as TGTGCCATCAGGGGACTAGCCAAGTACAATGAGCAGTTCTTC. It specifies CAIRGLAKYNEQFF. This chain connects TRBV10-3 to TRBJ2-1, with 9 nucleotides matching TRBD2. V was clipped by 6 bases and J by 4 bases; unmatched bases: 4. The CDR3 runs to 14 residues. CDR1 and CDR2 (germline): ENHRY, SYGVKD.